This TCR beta chain was identified in a study of T-cell reconstitution after alpha-beta-depleted transplantation in children. This clonotype was seen many times. Looked up from germline, CDR1 is DFQATT and CDR2 is SNEGSKA (reference sequence). The CDR3 has 15 amino acids. The trim removed 4 bases at V and 3 bases at J, leaving 9 bases unmatched. Unique molecular identifiers were used to barcode this TCRbeta library. Via MiXCR, TCRdb re-called the PCR reads, giving one row per CDR3 protein. This sample carries just under 550,000 distinct CDR3 sequences, around 18% of them seen once, and the ten largest clones take less than 4%.

The origin of this receptor is a human donor who donated a stem cell graft to a child with acute lymphoblastic leukemia. The rearrangement links TRBV20-1 to TRBJ2-7, with TRBD2 matching 10 bases. Sequences were derived from PBMCs from the stem cell graft donor, sampled from the stem cell graft. In nucleotides, the CDR3 is TGCAGTGCTAATGATCCAGCGGGAGGGGTCTACGAGCAGTACTTC. This translates into CSANDPAGGVYEQYF.